The 14 T cell receptor beta chains presented below share a single source sample, sequenced in a study of T cell responses to AZD1222 COVID-19 vaccine. Here immunoSEQ multiplex PCR was the method, and the copy in TCRdb shows in-frame clones only, minus some. The profile shows about 140,000 clones, approximately 90% of them singletons. The specimen was peripheral blood, collected on day 0 of AZD1222 vaccination. The receptor set was obtained from an adult in good health.

The chain couples TRBV7-6 to TRBJ2-5, with 8 bases matching TRBD2. This CDR3 region has 16 residues. Trimming cost V 3 bases and J 1 base; bases outside gene matches: 7. Per the germline V gene, CDR1 is SGHVS and CDR2 is FNYEAQ. The CDR3 DNA sequence: TGTGCCAGCAGCTTGAATAGCGGGGCGGCCCAAGAGACCCAGTACTTC. Its protein product is CASSLNSGAAQETQYF.

V and J are TRBV27 and TRBJ1-4, with 7 bases fitting TRBD1. The germline V gene has CDR1 MNHEY and CDR2 SMNVEV (reference sequence). The V and J ends lost 6 bases and 7 bases, in that order; junction bases with no gene match: 8. The CDR3 has 14 amino acids. The CDR3 DNA sequence: TGTGCCAGCAGAGGTACAGGGGCGACTGAAAAACTGTTTTTT. Residues: CASRGTGATEKLFF.

J is TRBJ1-5 and V is TRBV27, with D tentatively TRBD1 (5 bases). Trimming took off 3 bases at V and 7 bases at J, with 10 bases between the two ends. Germline-derived CDR1 and CDR2 are MNHEY and SMNVEV (reference sequence). The CDR3 sequence is 13 residues long. The CDR3 region is CASSFQGNQPQHF. The DNA of the CDR3 is TGTGCCAGCAGTTTTCAGGGAAACCAGCCCCAGCATTTT.

The chain employs TRBV7-2 and TRBJ1-3; perhaps TRBD1 as D (5 bases). This CDR3 has 13 amino acids. V shed 3 bases and J shed 7 bases, with 10 bases lying between them. Germline CDR1 reads SGHTA; CDR2 reads FQGNSA. The CDR3 region is CASSFGGRNTIYF. CDR3 nucleotides: TGTGCCAGCAGCTTCGGGGGTAGGAACACCATATATTTT.

A single count supports this clone. V is TRBV4-1 and J is TRBJ1-1, with 9 nucleotides matching TRBD1. Trimming at V came to 1 base and at J to 5 bases, leaving 17 bases not matched to a gene. CDR3 length equals 19 residues. Per the germline V gene, CDR1 is MGHRA and CDR2 is YSYEKL. The CDR3 spells CASSQGRDRAILGSTEAFF. The DNA of the CDR3 is TGCGCCAGCAGCCAAGGGCGGGACAGGGCGATCTTAGGATCGACTGAAGCTTTCTTT.

The chain recombines TRBV25-1 with TRBJ1-2; D remains ambiguous. The CDR3 runs to 15 residues. Germline loops: CDR1 MGHDK, CDR2 SYGVNS. Trimming took 4 bases from V and 5 from J, leaving 17 bases between them. The CDR3 DNA reads TGTGCCAGCAGTGCCCTGAGCGCCCCTGCTTATGGCTACACCTTC. Protein product: CASSALSAPAYGYTF.

The chain combines TRBV5-1 with TRBJ2-1; possibly TRBD2 for D (6 bases). V was clipped by 0 bases and J by 0 bases, with 13 bases between them. Germline V gene sequence: CDR1 SGHRS, CDR2 YFSETQ. There are 17 residues in the CDR3. CDR3 protein: CASSLAGSGLSYNEQFF. For the CDR3, the DNA is TGCGCCAGCAGCTTGGCCGGTAGCGGACTCTCCTACAATGAGCAGTTCTTC. Filled out from reference TRBV5-1 and TRBJ2-1, the complete variable domain reads KAGVTQTPRYLIKTRGQQVTLSCSPISGHRSVSWYQQTPGQGLQFLFEYFSETQRNKGNFPGRFSGRQFSNSRSEMNVSTLELGDSALYLCASSLAGSGLSYNEQFFGPGTRLTVL.

J is TRBJ2-4 and V is TRBV27; 10 bases agree with TRBD2. Germline-derived CDR1 and CDR2 are MNHEY and SMNVEV (reference sequence). The J segment lost 1 base and the V segment lost 9 bases, leaving 9 bases of the junction unmatched. This CDR3 region has 16 residues. CDR3 in DNA: TGTGCCAGTTTCTCCCCTAGCGGGAGTGCCAAAAACATTCAGTACTTC. The encoded protein is CASFSPSGSAKNIQYF.

The chain uses TRBV24-1 and TRBJ2-2; 7 nucleotides align to TRBD1. V gave up 3 bases and J gave up 6 bases; unmatched junction bases: 6. The CDR3 is 15 residues long. The germline gives CDR1 KGHDR, CDR2 SFDVKD. The CDR3 reads CATSDRTGGAGELFF. The DNA for the CDR3 is TGTGCCACCAGTGATCGGACAGGAGGCGCCGGGGAGCTGTTTTTT.

The rearrangement joins TRBV6-5 to TRBJ1-1, with a tentative D call TRBD1 (5 bases). The length of the CDR3 is 15 residues. V was cut by 6 bases and J by 5 bases, with 19 bases left in between. Germline CDR1 MNHEY, CDR2 SVGAGI. CDR3 protein: CASSQAKGRATEAFF. CDR3 nucleotide sequence: TGTGCCAGCAGCCAGGCTAAGGGGAGAGCTACTGAAGCTTTCTTT.

The chain recombines TRBV19 with TRBJ1-1; D possibly corresponds to TRBD1 (5 bases). The V end lost 8 bases, the J end lost 1 base, and 23 bases lay between the germline ends. CDR3 length equals 17 residues. Germline CDR1 and CDR2: LNHDA and SQIVND (reference sequence). CDR3 protein: CASPDNREGVGNTEAFF. DNA for the CDR3: TGTGCCAGTCCCGATAACCGGGAAGGGGTAGGGAACACTGAAGCTTTCTTT.

The rearrangement joins TRBV18 to TRBJ2-2, with D perhaps TRBD1 (5 bases). Between the trimmed V and J ends, which lost 3 bases and 0 bases, there was a span of 14 bases. Germline CDR1 KGHSH, CDR2 LQKENI. This CDR3 comprises 17 residues. CDR3 region: CASSPIMRQTNTGELFF. CDR3 coding DNA: TGTGCCAGCTCACCTATTATGAGACAGACGAACACCGGGGAGCTGTTTTTT.

Regarding this clone: This specimen includes other DNA sequences encoding the same CDR3. The chain links TRBV5-1 to TRBJ2-1; D possibly corresponds to TRBD2 (6 bases). The germline CDR1 and CDR2 sequences are SGHRS and YFSETQ. Trimming took off 0 bases at V and 0 bases at J, with 7 bases between the two ends. The CDR3 spans 15 residues. This CDR3 is CASSLVSGSYNEQFF. For the CDR3, the DNA is TGCGCCAGCAGCTTGGTTAGCGGCTCCTACAATGAGCAGTTCTTC. The entire variable domain, with the rest obtained from reference TRBV5-1 and TRBJ2-1, is as follows: KAGVTQTPRYLIKTRGQQVTLSCSPISGHRSVSWYQQTPGQGLQFLFEYFSETQRNKGNFPGRFSGRQFSNSRSEMNVSTLELGDSALYLCASSLVSGSYNEQFFGPGTRLTVL.

The chain combines TRBV27 with TRBJ1-2; weak D call: TRBD1 (6 bases). The CDR3 spans 16 residues. Deletions cut 3 bases from V and 3 bases from J, with 17 bases between. Germline V gene lookup returns CDR1 MNHEY and CDR2 SMNVEV (reference sequence). As DNA, the CDR3 is TGTGCCAGCAGTTTCTACCCCCGGGACACGTACTATGGCTACACCTTC. Translated, it gives CASSFYPRDTYYGYTF.